This TCR beta chain was identified in a study of shared clonotypes between healthy human individuals. Across the study: Donor composition was a couple of women and a few men, aged 18 to 49. Study observations and caveats: The expectation was that sequencing depth would affect clonotype sharing among donors.

CDR3 length: 15 residues. The V and J ends lost 5 bases and 1 base respectively, with 14 bases between them. CDR1 is MDHEN, CDR2 SYDVKM, per germline. HIV-negative, healthy adults without recent acute infections or vaccinations were the donors. The unsorted PBMC replicate PCRs were performed with roughly 300 ng DNA, 25,000 to 30,000 T cell genomes. TCRdb's table, derived via immunoSEQ multiplex PCR, lists solely in-frame clones and lacks some. The table has about half a million clones, about 84% seen once; the top ten hold approximately 11%. This clone was seen once. The antigen is undetermined. With only one base between it and a far larger clone, this is likely a read error.

The V and J genes are TRBV28 and TRBJ1-1, with D perhaps TRBD1 (5 bases). The source of this sequence is a woman aged 40 to 50 in good health. Some clones in this sample may be carry-over from other donors' samples. Sequenced sample: PBMCs. In nucleotides, the CDR3 is TGTGCCAGCAGTGCCGCCGGGGCATCGAACACTGAAGCTTTCTTT. It encodes CASSAAGASNTEAFF.